Presented here are 22 T cell receptor beta chains from one specimen sequenced in a study of OX40 agonist ivuxolimab in advanced cancers. Sequencing was performed with immunoSEQ multiplex PCR; in TCRdb, only in-frame clones are kept and a portion is missing. The sample has 50,000 or so clones; 80% to 90% are singletons. The source material was CD4+ or CD8+ T cells sorted from blood, sampled in a trial of the OX40 agonist ivuxolimab. The receptors originated from an adult with an advanced solid tumor such as melanoma, head and neck, liver or kidney cancer.

The chain carries TRBV18 and TRBJ2-7; possibly TRBD1 for D (6 bases). Germline V gene data show CDR1 as KGHSH and CDR2 as LQKENI. The CDR3 loop spans 13 amino acids. V was clipped by 6 bases and J by 5 bases, with 14 bases between them. CDR3 sequence (DNA): TGTGCCAGCTCGCAGGACAGATACCACGAGCAGTACTTC. This sequence encodes CASSQDRYHEQYF. Combining the CDR3 with reference TRBV18 and TRBJ2-7 gives the whole variable domain NAGVMQNPRHLVRRRGQEARLRCSPMKGHSHVYWYRQLPEEGLKFMVYLQKENIIDESGMPKERFSAEFPKEGPSILRIQQVVRGDSAAYFCASSQDRYHEQYFGPGTRLTVT.

The rearrangement links TRBV7-9 to TRBJ2-7; 8 positions agree with TRBD1. Trimming at V came to 3 bases and at J to 1 base, leaving 5 bases not matched to a gene. Germline values: CDR1 SEHNR, CDR2 FQNEAQ (reference sequence). The CDR3 length is 15 residues. The CDR3 DNA reads as TGTGCCAGCAGCTTCGGTAGGGACAGGTCCTACGAGCAGTACTTC. Its translation: CASSFGRDRSYEQYF. Full variable domain (outside the CDR3, taken from reference TRBV7-9 and TRBJ2-7): DTGVSQNPRHKITKRGQNVTFRCDPISEHNRLYWYRQTLGQGPEFLTYFQNEAQLEKSRLLSDRFSAERPKGSFSTLEIQRTEQGDSAMYLCASSFGRDRSYEQYFGPGTRLTVT.

The CDR3 sequence: CASSLRLAGSSYNEQFF. In DNA form, the CDR3 reads TGTGCCAGCAGTTTAAGACTAGCGGGGAGCTCCTACAATGAGCAGTTCTTC. The chain recombines TRBV27 with TRBJ2-1; TRBD2 aligns across 11 bases. V lost 2 bases to trimming and J lost 0 bases; unmatched junction nucleotides: 3. The CDR3 runs 17 residues. Germline V gene data show CDR1 as MNHEY and CDR2 as SMNVEV (reference sequence).

This sequence joins TRBV6-1 and TRBJ2-1; TRBD1 matches 7 bases. With V trimmed by 4 bases and J by 10 bases, 13 bases remained unmatched. Germline CDR1 MNHNS, CDR2 SASEGT. The CDR3 spans 15 residues. In DNA form, the CDR3 reads TGTGCCAGCAGTGGGAACACCCTTACAGGGGCCGAGCAGTTCTTC. It codes for CASSGNTLTGAEQFF.

V gene TRBV6-4 combines with J gene TRBJ2-7; D unclear. V lost 3 bases to trimming and J lost 1 base, with 4 bases between them. CDR1 MRHNA and CDR2 SNTAGT come from the germline V gene. The CDR3 is made up of 12 amino acids. The CDR3 loop is CASSEQSYEQYF. CDR3 coding DNA: TGTGCCAGCAGTGAACAGTCCTACGAGCAGTACTTC.

The J gene is TRBJ1-2, the V gene TRBV7-2; D ambiguous. Looked up from germline, CDR1 is SGHTA and CDR2 is FQGNSA. Trimming took 2 bases from V and 8 from J, leaving 12 bases between them. The CDR3 consists of 13 residues. CDR3 coding DNA: TGTGCCAGCAGCTTAAATCGTTTGGAGGGCTACACCTTC. It encodes CASSLNRLEGYTF.

The sample holds a few counts of this clone. J is TRBJ1-2 and V is TRBV12-5, with 9 bases aligning to TRBD1. J gave up 7 bases and V 6 bases, and 9 bases lay outside the gene matches. CDR1 is LGHNT, CDR2 FRNRAP, per germline. The length of the CDR3 is 14 residues. CDR3 DNA: TGTGCTAGTGGCATTACAGGGGGCGCGATTGGCTACACCTTC. It specifies CASGITGGAIGYTF.

This sequence joins TRBV6-1 and TRBJ1-1, with D uncertain. Trimming cost V 3 bases and J 7 bases, with 18 bases left between them. Germline loops: CDR1 MNHNS, CDR2 SASEGT. This CDR3 comprises 15 residues. The CDR3 bases are TGTGCCAGCAGTGAGACTGACAAGATATTAGTTGAAGCTTTCTTT. Residues: CASSETDKILVEAFF.

V is TRBV27 and J is TRBJ1-5; D not resolved. The CDR3 sequence is 14 residues long. The V end was cut by 5 bases, the J end by 2 bases, with 10 bases between. Per the germline V gene, CDR1 is MNHEY and CDR2 is SMNVEV (reference sequence). The CDR3 protein is CASSSGVGNQPQHF. For the CDR3, the DNA is TGTGCCAGCAGTAGCGGGGTTGGCAATCAGCCCCAGCATTTT.

This chain uses TRBV7-9 with TRBJ1-5, with 8 bases matching TRBD1. The V gene end was trimmed by 8 bases and the J gene end by 5 bases; junction bases not matched to a gene: 5. There are 13 residues in the CDR3. The germline CDR1 and CDR2 sequences are SEHNR and FQNEAQ (reference sequence). CDR3 region: CASGQGADQPQHF. The CDR3 region has the DNA TGTGCCAGCGGTCAGGGGGCAGATCAGCCCCAGCATTTT.

The chain employs TRBV20-1 and TRBJ1-1; 7 bases agree with TRBD1. This CDR3 has 10 amino acids. Germline CDR1 DFQATT, CDR2 SNEGSKA (reference sequence). Trimming cost V 4 bases and J 11 bases; bases outside gene matches: 4. The CDR3 coding sequence is TGCAGTGCTATCGACAGGGAGGCTTTCTTT. The encoded protein is CSAIDREAFF.

CDR3 DNA: TGTGCCAGTAGTATTAGCGGGGGAACCTACAATGAGCAGTTCTTC. Protein product: CASSISGGTYNEQFF. The chain recombines TRBV19 with TRBJ2-1; 9 bases are a match to TRBD2. The junction had 2 bases not matched to a gene; V was cut back by 3 bases and J by 2 bases. The CDR3 covers 15 residues. Germline V CDR1 and CDR2: LNHDA, SQIVND (reference sequence).

Here the CDR3 DNA reads TGTGCCAGCAGCGCCCGTCAGGGCGGGAACACCGGGGAGCTGTTTTTT. Residues: CASSARQGGNTGELFF. The rearrangement joins TRBV13 to TRBJ2-2, with D possibly being TRBD1 (5 bases). The germline gives CDR1 PRHDT, CDR2 FYEKMQ (reference sequence). V lost 5 bases and J 1 base, leaving 14 bases between the germline ends. The CDR3 runs 16 residues.

The genes are TRBV5-1 and TRBJ1-1; D is unclear. The CDR3 is 16 amino acids. V dropped 0 bases and J dropped 0 bases, with 12 bases sitting between them. Germline loops: CDR1 SGHRS, CDR2 YFSETQ. The CDR3 sequence is CASSLGGGPMNTEAFF. The CDR3 DNA is TGCGCCAGCAGCTTGGGGGGTGGTCCTATGAACACTGAAGCTTTCTTT.

This clone was counted a single time. Here the CDR3 reads CASSGGAFNYGYTF. The CDR3 bases are TGTGCCAGCAGCGGCGGGGCCTTTAACTATGGCTACACCTTC. V gene TRBV6-5 combines with J gene TRBJ1-2; a possible D gene is TRBD1 (5 bases). The CDR3 runs to 14 residues. Between the trimmed V and J ends, which lost 6 bases and 1 base, there was a span of 12 bases. CDR1 MNHEY and CDR2 SVGAGI come from the germline V gene.

The chain uses TRBV5-6 and TRBJ1-4; 8 positions agree with TRBD1. Germline-derived CDR1 and CDR2 are SGHDT and YYEEEE. The CDR3 has 16 amino acids. With V trimmed by 3 bases and J by 7 bases, 11 bases remained unmatched. CDR3 sequence: CASSWLQGELREKLFF. CDR3 coding DNA: TGTGCCAGCAGCTGGTTACAGGGGGAGTTGCGTGAAAAACTGTTTTTT.

The genes are TRBV27 and TRBJ2-1, with TRBD1 matching over 8 bases. The germline CDR1 and CDR2 sequences are MNHEY and SMNVEV (reference sequence). This CDR3 comprises 17 residues. V shed 7 bases and J 1 base; nucleotides not matched to a gene: 12. Here the CDR3 DNA reads TGTGCCAGCACCTCCGCCGATACAGGGGGGTCCTACAATGAGCAGTTCTTC. Its protein is CASTSADTGGSYNEQFF.

J is TRBJ2-3 and V is TRBV28; 12 bases align to TRBD2. Germline trimming cut 5 bases from V and 5 bases from J; bases unmatched to any gene: 2. Germline V gene sequence: CDR1 MDHEN, CDR2 SYDVKM. The CDR3 contains 14 residues. The CDR3 loop reads CASSRLAGVDTQYF. CDR3 nucleotides: TGTGCCAGCAGTCGACTAGCGGGAGTAGATACGCAGTATTTT.

The V and J genes are TRBV11-2 and TRBJ1-1, with D unresolved. Trimming pared 3 bases from V and 5 bases from J, leaving 16 bases between. This CDR3 is 15 amino acids long. CDR1 SGHAT and CDR2 FQNNGV come from the germline V gene. Here the CDR3 DNA reads TGTGCCAGCAGCTTCTATTGGTTGTCGGGGACTGAAGCTTTCTTT. Translating it yields CASSFYWLSGTEAFF.

J is TRBJ1-2 and V is TRBV7-9; D perhaps matches TRBD1 (6 bases). CDR1 SEHNR and CDR2 FQNEAQ come from the germline V gene (reference sequence). Trimming took 5 bases from V and 0 from J, leaving 10 bases between them. The CDR3 loop spans 14 amino acids. The CDR3 region has the DNA TGTGCCAGCAGCGGGACATTAACTAACTATGGCTACACCTTC. The encoded protein is CASSGTLTNYGYTF.

The chain is built from TRBV6-6 and TRBJ2-2; maybe TRBD2 (6 bases). The germline V gene encodes CDR1 MNHNY and CDR2 SVGAGI (reference sequence). The CDR3 is 13 amino acids. With 8 bases removed from V and 2 bases from J, the gap between germline ends came to 9 bases. Written as DNA, the CDR3 is TGTGCCAGCCACGGGGGTAACACCGGGGAGCTGTTTTTT. Translating gives CASHGGNTGELFF.

This clone was seen once. V gene TRBV30 combines with J gene TRBJ2-2, with D unclear. The CDR3 runs to 16 residues. The V gene's germline CDR1 is GTSNPN and CDR2 SVGIG (reference sequence). The V end was cut by 0 bases, the J end by 6 bases, with 17 bases between. The CDR3: CAWSVRHLRRAGELFF. The DNA of the CDR3 is TGTGCCTGGAGTGTACGGCACCTCCGACGGGCCGGGGAGCTGTTTTTT.